The 12 T cell receptor beta chains listed next were all sequenced from one sample in a study of T-cell memory formation after mild COVID-19. TCRdb redid the calling of the 5' RACE reads with MiXCR, one entry per CDR3 protein. This sample has 200,000 or so distinct CDR3 sequences, with around 20% found just once. Sample: PBMCs or a T cell subset sorted from them (not recorded which). These receptors were taken from an adult woman who had mild COVID-19 (a few samples of this study predate the infection). Cell type and time point are not known.

The DNA for the CDR3 is TGTGCCAGCTCACCGGGACTAGCGGGAGTCTCTGCCGCCGAGCAGTACTTC. Protein sequence: CASSPGLAGVSAAEQYF. The V gene is TRBV18, the J gene TRBJ2-7; TRBD2 matches at 14 bases. The junction had 10 bases not matched to a gene; V was cut back by 3 bases and J by 6 bases. The CDR3 contains 17 residues. CDR1 is KGHSH, CDR2 LQKENI, per germline.

This clonotype has more than one count but fewer than ten. Written as DNA, the CDR3 is TGTGCCACCCAGGACAGGGGAAGGACCGGGGAGCTGTTTTTT. This sequence encodes CATQDRGRTGELFF. The chain combines TRBV25-1 with TRBJ2-2; 9 bases are shared with TRBD1. Germline CDR1 MGHDK, CDR2 SYGVNS. V was clipped by 10 bases and J by 5 bases; unmatched bases: 8. This CDR3 contains 14 residues.

The rearrangement joins TRBV5-1 to TRBJ2-5; tentatively, D is TRBD2 (6 bases). Germline V gene data show CDR1 as SGHRS and CDR2 as YFSETQ. This CDR3 comprises 13 residues. V was pared by 5 bases and J by 1 base, with 9 bases between. The CDR3 protein is CASRSGLQETQYF. Written as DNA, the CDR3 is TGCGCCAGCAGGTCGGGACTCCAAGAGACCCAGTACTTC. The full variable domain, completed using reference TRBV5-1 and TRBJ2-5, is KAGVTQTPRYLIKTRGQQVTLSCSPISGHRSVSWYQQTPGQGLQFLFEYFSETQRNKGNFPGRFSGRQFSNSRSEMNVSTLELGDSALYLCASRSGLQETQYFGPGTRLLVL.

This clonotype has a handful of counts. This rearrangement joins TRBV5-1 to TRBJ2-1; D remains ambiguous. In germline, CDR1 is SGHRS, CDR2 YFSETQ. This CDR3 region has 13 residues. Deletions cut 4 bases from V and 3 bases from J, with 8 bases between. CDR3 sequence reads: CASSISDYNEQFF. The CDR3 nucleotides are TGCGCCAGCAGCATTTCAGACTACAATGAGCAGTTCTTC.

The rearrangement joins TRBV7-9 to TRBJ2-2; TRBD2 matches at 7 bases. Losses at the gene ends were 5 bases for V and 1 base for J; bases not matched to a gene: 7. Germline V gene sequence: CDR1 SEHNR, CDR2 FQNEAQ (reference sequence). This CDR3 region has 16 residues. The CDR3 bases are TGTGCCAGCAGCCCGAACGCGGGGGTGAACACCGGGGAGCTGTTTTTT. Residues: CASSPNAGVNTGELFF.

In its sample, this clonotype was seen a few times. The rearrangement links TRBV7-9 to TRBJ2-1; 7 bases map to TRBD1. The CDR3 spans 14 residues. The V and J ends lost 5 bases and 12 bases, in that order; junction bases with no gene match: 13. Germline V CDR1 and CDR2: SEHNR, FQNEAQ (reference sequence). The CDR3 reads CASSVGTVVSMQFF. CDR3 nucleotide sequence: TGTGCCAGCAGCGTGGGGACAGTAGTATCAATGCAGTTCTTC.

This clonotype showed up just a few times. The V call is TRBV11-2, the J call TRBJ1-5, with 7 bases identical to TRBD1. The CDR3 has 15 amino acids. The junction had 3 bases not matched to a gene; V was cut back by 1 base and J by 3 bases. The germline V gene has CDR1 SGHAT and CDR2 FQNNGV. The CDR3 DNA is TGTGCCAGCAGCTTAGGGGGACAGCTCAATCAGCCCCAGCATTTT. The encoded protein is CASSLGGQLNQPQHF.

This clonotype has more than one count but fewer than ten. The rearrangement links TRBV5-5 to TRBJ1-2; no firm D call. V was trimmed by 0 bases and J by 8 bases, leaving 11 bases between them. CDR3 size: 13 residues. Looked up from germline, CDR1 is SGHKS and CDR2 is YYEKEE (reference sequence). The CDR3 is CASSLESGRGYTF. CDR3 DNA sequence: TGTGCCAGCAGCTTGGAATCTGGACGAGGCTACACCTTC.

The table lists this clonotype with many counts. The chain employs TRBV6-5 and TRBJ2-7; 10 nucleotides agree with TRBD2. The CDR3 has 14 amino acids. The germline CDR1 and CDR2 sequences are MNHEY and SVGAGI. Trimming took 9 bases from V and 0 from J; bases not matched to a gene: 5. The CDR3 here is CASRSGRASYEQYF. CDR3 DNA: TGTGCCAGTCGGAGCGGGAGGGCCTCCTACGAGCAGTACTTC.

This clonotype was detected only a few times. The rearrangement uses TRBV30 and TRBJ1-6; D unresolved. CDR1 GTSNPN and CDR2 SVGIG come from the germline V gene (reference sequence). This CDR3 has 15 residues. Trimming took off 0 bases at V and 8 bases at J, with 14 bases between the two ends. In nucleotides, the CDR3 is TGTGCCTGGAGTGTACTTAATGGCGTCGATTCACCCCTCCACTTT. This translates into CAWSVLNGVDSPLHF.

This clonotype was seen at least ten times. The chain uses TRBV7-2 and TRBJ2-7, with 7 bases identical to TRBD1. V dropped 6 bases and J dropped 7; count of bases not matched to a gene: 3. In germline, CDR1 is SGHTA, CDR2 FQGNSA. The CDR3 is 11 amino acids. The CDR3 nucleotides read TGTGCCAGCAGGACAGGGCGGGAGCAGTACTTC. This sequence encodes CASRTGREQYF. Full variable domain (rest looked up from reference TRBV7-2 and TRBJ2-7): GAGVSQSPSNKVTEKGKDVELRCDPISGHTALYWYRQSLGQGLEFLIYFQGNSAPDKSGLPSDRFSAERTGGSVSTLTIQRTQQEDSAVYLCASRTGREQYFGPGTRLTVT.

The CDR3, as DNA: TGTGCCAGCAGGAGATTCCCTGAAGTAACTGAAGCTTTCTTT. As protein: CASRRFPEVTEAFF. The chain joins TRBV7-9 to TRBJ1-1, with no clear D. Germline V lookup: CDR1 SEHNR, CDR2 FQNEAQ (reference sequence). Trimming removed 6 bases from V and 5 bases from J, with 16 bases in between. This CDR3 is built from 14 residues. The full variable domain, with the rest looked up from reference TRBV7-9 and TRBJ1-1, is DTGVSQNPRHKITKRGQNVTFRCDPISEHNRLYWYRQTLGQGPEFLTYFQNEAQLEKSRLLSDRFSAERPKGSFSTLEIQRTEQGDSAMYLCASRRFPEVTEAFFGQGTRLTVV.